This T cell receptor (beta chain) was profiled in a study of blood T cell repertoires in COVID-19. Trimming removed 2 bases at V and 1 base at J, with 20 bases between. CDR1 is SGHRS and CDR2 is YFSETQ in the germline V gene. The length of the CDR3 is 18 residues. In the study's own analysis: Using reference gene primer amplification, nucleated cell counts were estimated. Repertoires were generated with immunoSEQ multiplex PCR, while TCRdb's copy carries only in-frame clones and drops some. V, J and clone size are taken as reported in that table, and D and trimming were inferred from the DNA itself. The sample has over 60,000 clones, 65% to 90% seen once. There are a few counts of this clone.

Material: peripheral blood. The chain links TRBV5-1 to TRBJ2-3; the D gene is possibly TRBD1 (6 bases). This clonotype was sampled from a middle-aged man with acute or convalescent COVID-19. CDR3 residues: CASSFERGSRHGTDTQYF. The DNA of the CDR3 is TGCGCCAGCAGCTTTGAGAGGGGGTCTCGTCACGGCACAGATACGCAGTATTTT.